This TCR beta chain is drawn from a study of T cell responses to AZD1222 COVID-19 vaccine. As for the study in general: Recipients boosted at about 4 weeks or about 12 weeks are pooled.

Notes on this clone: Its antigen is unidentified.

Study conclusions and caveats: Repertoire collection took place solely once the T cell response had peaked.

The method was immunoSEQ multiplex PCR; TCRdb's version includes in-frame clones alone and lacks a portion of them. The data hold tens of thousands of clones, with roughly 88% observed a single time. The sequence derives from an adult in good health. This sample comprised peripheral blood, obtained on day 0 of AZD1222 vaccination.

The CDR3 loop is CASSPRTPALPQETQYF. The DNA for the CDR3 is TGTGCCAGTAGTCCCCGGACCCCAGCATTACCCCAAGAGACCCAGTACTTC. The chain couples TRBV19 to TRBJ2-5; D is undetermined. Germline assignment: CDR1 LNHDA and CDR2 SQIVND (reference sequence). V was clipped by 5 bases and J by 1 base, with 20 bases between them. The CDR3 extends over 17 amino acids.